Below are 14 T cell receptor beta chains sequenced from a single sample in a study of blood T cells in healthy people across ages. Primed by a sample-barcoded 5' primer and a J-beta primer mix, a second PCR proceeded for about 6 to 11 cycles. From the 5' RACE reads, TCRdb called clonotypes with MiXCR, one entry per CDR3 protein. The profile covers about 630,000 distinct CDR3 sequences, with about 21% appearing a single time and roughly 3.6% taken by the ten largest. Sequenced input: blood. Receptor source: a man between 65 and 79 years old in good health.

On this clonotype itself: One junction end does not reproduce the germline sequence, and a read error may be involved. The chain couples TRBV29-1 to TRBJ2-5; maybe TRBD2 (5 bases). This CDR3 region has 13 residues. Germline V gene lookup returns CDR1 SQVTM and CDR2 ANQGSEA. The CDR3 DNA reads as TGTAGCGTTGAAGGCGCAGGTCAAGAGACCCAGTACTTC. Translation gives CSVEGAGQETQYF.

CDR3 bases: TGTGCCAGCAGCCAAGATCCAGTCCTAGCCAAAAACATTCAGTACTTC. Protein product: CASSQDPVLAKNIQYF. V usage is TRBV3-1 and J usage is TRBJ2-4; no clear D. The CDR3 loop spans 16 amino acids. V shed 0 bases and J shed 0 bases, with 9 bases lying between them. The germline CDR1 and CDR2 sequences are LGHDT and YNNKEL (reference sequence). The full variable domain, with the rest looked up from reference TRBV3-1 and TRBJ2-4, is DTAVSQTPKYLVTQMGNDKSIKCEQNLGHDTMYWYKQDSKKFLKIMFSYNNKELIINETVPNRFSPKSPDKAHLNLHINSLELGDSAVYFCASSQDPVLAKNIQYFGAGTRLSVL.

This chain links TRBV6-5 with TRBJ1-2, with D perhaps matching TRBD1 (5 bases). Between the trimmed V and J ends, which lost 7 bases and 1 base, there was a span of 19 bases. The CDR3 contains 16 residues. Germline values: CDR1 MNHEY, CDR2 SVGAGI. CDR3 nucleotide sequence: TGTGCCAGCACCTTGGGTCTCGGGACGGTTAACTATGGCTACACCTTC. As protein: CASTLGLGTVNYGYTF.

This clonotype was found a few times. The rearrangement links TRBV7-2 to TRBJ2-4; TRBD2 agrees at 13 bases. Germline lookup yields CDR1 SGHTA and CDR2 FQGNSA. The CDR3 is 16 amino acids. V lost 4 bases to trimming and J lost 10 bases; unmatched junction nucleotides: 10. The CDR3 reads CASSSRTSGSVSIQYF. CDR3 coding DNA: TGTGCCAGCAGCTCGAGGACTAGCGGGAGTGTAAGTATTCAGTACTTC.

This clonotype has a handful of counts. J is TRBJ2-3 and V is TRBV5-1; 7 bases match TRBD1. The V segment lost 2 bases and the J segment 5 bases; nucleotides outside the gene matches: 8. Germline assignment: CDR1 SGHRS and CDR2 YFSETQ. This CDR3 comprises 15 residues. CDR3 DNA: TGCGCCAGCAGCTTCCGACAGGGTTCCAAAGATACGCAGTATTTT. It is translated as CASSFRQGSKDTQYF.

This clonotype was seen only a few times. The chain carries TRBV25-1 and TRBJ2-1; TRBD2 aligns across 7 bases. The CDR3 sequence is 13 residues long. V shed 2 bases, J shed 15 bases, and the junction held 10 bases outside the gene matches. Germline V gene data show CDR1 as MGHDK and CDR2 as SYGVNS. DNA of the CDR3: TGTGCCAGCAGTGAAACCCCCGGGGGGAACTGGTTCTTC. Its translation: CASSETPGGNWFF.

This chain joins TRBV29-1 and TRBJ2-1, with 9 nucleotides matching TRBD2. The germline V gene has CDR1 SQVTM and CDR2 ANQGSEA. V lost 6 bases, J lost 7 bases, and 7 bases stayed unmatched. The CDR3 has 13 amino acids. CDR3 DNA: TGCAGCGTGCAGGCGCTAGCGGGGAATGAGCAGTTCTTC. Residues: CSVQALAGNEQFF.

CDR3 sequence reads: CSVAGDRAYEQYF. In DNA form, the CDR3 reads TGCAGCGTAGCCGGGGACAGGGCCTACGAGCAGTACTTC. V is TRBV29-1 and J is TRBJ2-7, with 9 nucleotides matching TRBD1. The CDR3 totals 13 residues. Germline V lookup: CDR1 SQVTM, CDR2 ANQGSEA. V lost 6 bases to trimming and J lost 2 bases; unmatched junction nucleotides: 5.

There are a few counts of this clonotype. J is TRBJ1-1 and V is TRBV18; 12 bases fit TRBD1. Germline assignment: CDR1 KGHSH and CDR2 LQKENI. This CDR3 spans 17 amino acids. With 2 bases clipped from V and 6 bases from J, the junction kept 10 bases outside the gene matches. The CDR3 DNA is TGTGCCAGCTCACCAACGGGACAGGGGGCTAATATTGCTGAAGCTTTCTTT. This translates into CASSPTGQGANIAEAFF.

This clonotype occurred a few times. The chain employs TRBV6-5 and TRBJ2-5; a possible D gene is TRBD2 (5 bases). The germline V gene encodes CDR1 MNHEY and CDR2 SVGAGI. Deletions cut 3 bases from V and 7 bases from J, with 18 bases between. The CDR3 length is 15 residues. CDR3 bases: TGTGCCAGCAGTTATGTGGGAGAAGGGCAGTCGACCCAGTACTTC. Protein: CASSYVGEGQSTQYF.

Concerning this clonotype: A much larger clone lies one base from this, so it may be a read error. CDR3 nucleotides: TGCAGCGTTGAAGGTCAGGGAGAGCCCCAGTACTTC. This codes for CSVEGQGEPQYF. The chain uses TRBV29-1 and TRBJ2-5; either TRBD1 or TRBD2 may fit D (5 bases each). Germline loops: CDR1 SQVTM, CDR2 ANQGSEA. This CDR3 is built from 12 residues.

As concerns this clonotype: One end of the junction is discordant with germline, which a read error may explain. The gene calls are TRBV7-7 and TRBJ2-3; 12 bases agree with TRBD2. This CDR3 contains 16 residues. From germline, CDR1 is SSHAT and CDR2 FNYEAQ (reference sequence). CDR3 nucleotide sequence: TGTGCTAGCAGCCGTGGACTAGCGGGGATGACAGATACGCCGTATTTT. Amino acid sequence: CASSRGLAGMTDTPYF.

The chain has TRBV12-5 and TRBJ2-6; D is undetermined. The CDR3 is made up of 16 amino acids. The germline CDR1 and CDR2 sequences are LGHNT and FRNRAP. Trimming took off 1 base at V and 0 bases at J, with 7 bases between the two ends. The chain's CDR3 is CASGLAVSSGANVLTF. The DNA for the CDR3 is TGTGCTAGTGGTTTGGCCGTAAGCTCTGGGGCCAACGTCCTGACTTTC.

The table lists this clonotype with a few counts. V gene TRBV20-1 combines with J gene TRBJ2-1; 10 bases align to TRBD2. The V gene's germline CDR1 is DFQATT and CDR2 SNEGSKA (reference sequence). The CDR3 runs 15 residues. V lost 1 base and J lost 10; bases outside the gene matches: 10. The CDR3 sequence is CSARAGSGRAWEQFF. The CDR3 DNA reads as TGCAGTGCTAGAGCTGGGAGCGGGAGGGCCTGGGAGCAGTTCTTC.